This T cell receptor (beta chain) stems from a study of blood T cell repertoires in COVID-19. Whole-study context: The United States, Italy and Spain provided the acute and convalescent COVID-19 samples. T cells, B-cell-depleted T cells, or PBMCs supplied cDNA or gDNA.

Trimming took 4 bases from V and 2 from J; bases not matched to a gene: 8. Germline assignment: CDR1 MDHEN and CDR2 SYDVKM. The CDR3 length is 18 residues. Original processing methods: By means of reference gene primer amplification, nucleated cell counts were estimated. The protocol was immunoSEQ multiplex PCR, while the TCRdb copy is restricted to in-frame clones and leaves out a portion. V and J calls and clone size follow that table, whereas D and trimming were derived from the DNA. This sample carries about 200,000 clones, approximately 80% of them seen once, and the ten largest clones take around 14%.

The chain uses TRBV28 and TRBJ2-3, with 14 bases matching TRBD2. The sequenced sample consisted of peripheral blood. This TCR came from a human donor in a cohort sampled during active COVID-19. In DNA form, the CDR3 reads TGTGCCAGCAGTTCCCCGACTAGCGGGAGGGATTACACAGATACGCAGTATTTT. It yields the protein CASSSPTSGRDYTDTQYF.